Presented here are 16 T cell receptor beta chains from one specimen sequenced in a study of blood T cells in healthy people across ages. The use of a sample-barcoded 5' primer and a J-beta primer mix characterized a second PCR of about 7 to 12 cycles. From the 5' RACE reads, TCRdb called clonotypes with MiXCR, one entry per CDR3 protein. The sample yields about 1.6 million distinct CDR3 sequences, almost 35% seen once. The sequenced material came from blood. Receptor source: a woman under 40 in good health.

This clonotype was observed a handful of times. This rearrangement joins TRBV4-1 to TRBJ2-7; possibly TRBD2 for D (6 bases). Deletions cut 0 bases from V and 3 bases from J, with 21 bases between. From germline, CDR1 is MGHRA and CDR2 YSYEKL. The CDR3 totals 18 residues. CDR3 nucleotide sequence: TGCGCCAGCAGCCAAGATATCCCCCCACAGGTGGGGGGCTACGAGCAGTACTTC. It is translated as CASSQDIPPQVGGYEQYF.

The rearrangement uses TRBV10-2 and TRBJ2-1; TRBD1 matches at 12 bases. The CDR3 covers 15 residues. The V and J ends lost 7 bases and 4 bases, in that order; junction bases with no gene match: 5. The V gene's germline CDR1 is WSHSY and CDR2 SAAADI. DNA for the CDR3: TGCGCCAGCACCCAGGGACAGGGGGCTTACAATGAGCAGTTCTTC. Its protein is CASTQGQGAYNEQFF.

The J gene is TRBJ2-2, the V gene TRBV7-3; D is ambiguous. This CDR3 has 12 amino acids. Looked up from germline, CDR1 is SGHTA and CDR2 is FQGTGA. The germline V and J ends were trimmed by 4 bases and 8 bases, with 8 bases remaining between them. The chain's CDR3 is CASSSTKGELFF. CDR3 nucleotides: TGTGCCAGCAGCTCAACTAAGGGGGAGCTGTTTTTT.

This chain joins TRBV7-9 and TRBJ1-2; the match to TRBD1 covers 8 bases. This CDR3 is built from 12 residues. Germline V gene lookup returns CDR1 SEHNR and CDR2 FQNEAQ (reference sequence). After removal of 3 bases from V and 8 bases from J, the junction contained 2 bases not matched to a gene. CDR3 nucleotides: TGTGCCAGCAGCTTCGACAGGGGAGGCTACACCTTC. This codes for CASSFDRGGYTF. Drawing the rest from reference TRBV7-9 and TRBJ1-2, the complete variable domain is DTGVSQNPRHKITKRGQNVTFRCDPISEHNRLYWYRQTLGQGPEFLTYFQNEAQLEKSRLLSDRFSAERPKGSFSTLEIQRTEQGDSAMYLCASSFDRGGYTFGSGTRLTVV.

The CDR3 loop is CSLVKDYWSDTQYF. The DNA for the CDR3 is TGCAGCCTGGTGAAGGACTATTGGTCAGATACGCAGTATTTT. V gene TRBV29-1 combines with J gene TRBJ2-3, with D possibly TRBD2 on 6 matching bases. This CDR3 has 14 residues. In germline, CDR1 is SQVTM, CDR2 ANQGSEA. Trimming took 8 bases from V and 4 from J, leaving 19 bases between them.

This clonotype occurred a few times. The rearrangement links TRBV3-1 to TRBJ2-7; D gene uncertain. Per the germline V gene, CDR1 is LGHDT and CDR2 is YNNKEL (reference sequence). The CDR3 runs 12 residues. Trimming removed 0 bases at V and 5 bases at J, with 5 bases between. The CDR3 reads CASSQDVDEQYF. The CDR3, as DNA: TGTGCCAGCAGCCAAGATGTCGACGAGCAGTACTTC.

This clonotype was seen only a few times. The V gene is TRBV27, the J gene TRBJ2-5; D possibly corresponds to TRBD1 (5 bases). V was trimmed by 4 bases and J by 0 bases, leaving 9 bases between them. Per the germline V gene, CDR1 is MNHEY and CDR2 is SMNVEV (reference sequence). The CDR3 extends over 14 amino acids. Written as DNA, the CDR3 is TGTGCCAGCAGTTCCTGGACAAACCAAGAGACCCAGTACTTC. As protein: CASSSWTNQETQYF.

This chain connects TRBV28 to TRBJ2-7; no clear D. Germline CDR1 reads MDHEN; CDR2 reads SYDVKM. Trimming pared 6 bases from V and 2 bases from J, leaving 11 bases between. The length of the CDR3 is 13 residues. DNA for the CDR3: TGTGCCAGCAGCCATCTCCGTGCCTACGAGCAGTACTTC. Encoded protein: CASSHLRAYEQYF.

This chain links TRBV5-8 with TRBJ2-7; D not certain. CDR1 and CDR2 from the germline V gene are SGHTS and YDEGEE. This CDR3 spans 12 amino acids. With 9 bases removed from V and 5 bases from J, the gap between germline ends came to 15 bases. CDR3 in amino acids: CATGPYGNEQYF. The DNA of the CDR3 is TGTGCCACCGGGCCCTATGGTAACGAGCAGTACTTC.

V is TRBV27 and J is TRBJ1-2; D not certain. V lost 6 bases, J lost 1 base, and 12 bases lay in between. Germline-derived CDR1 and CDR2 are MNHEY and SMNVEV (reference sequence). This CDR3 contains 14 residues. The CDR3 reads CASSPGAINYGYTF. As DNA, the CDR3 is TGTGCCAGCAGCCCGGGAGCGATTAACTATGGCTACACCTTC.

This clonotype was detected ten times or more. J is TRBJ2-3 and V is TRBV29-1; TRBD1 is a possible D gene (5 bases). Between the trimmed V and J ends, which lost 7 bases and 1 base, there was a span of 15 bases. This CDR3 spans 14 amino acids. Germline assignment: CDR1 SQVTM and CDR2 ANQGSEA. CDR3 amino acids: CSAVQGPGTDTQYF. CDR3 nucleotide sequence: TGCAGCGCCGTGCAGGGCCCGGGCACAGATACGCAGTATTTT.

The chain is built from TRBV5-5 and TRBJ1-2; D is perhaps TRBD1 (5 bases). Germline CDR1 reads SGHKS; CDR2 reads YYEKEE (reference sequence). The CDR3 has 15 residues. Trimming took off 0 bases at V and 4 bases at J, with 13 bases between the two ends. CDR3 sequence (DNA): TGTGCCAGCAGCTTGGGATTTTCAGGGACCTATGGCTACACCTTC. It translates to CASSLGFSGTYGYTF. Complete variable domain (other parts from reference TRBV5-5 and TRBJ1-2): DAGVTQSPTHLIKTRGQQVTLRCSPISGHKSVSWYQQVLGQGPQFIFQYYEKEERGRGNFPDRFSARQFPNYSSELNVNALLLGDSALYLCASSLGFSGTYGYTFGSGTRLTVV.

Ten or more counts support this clonotype. The CDR3 nucleotides read TGTGCCAGCAGCCAAGCGGAGAACAATGAGCAGTTCTTC. It specifies CASSQAENNEQFF. The chain recombines TRBV2 with TRBJ2-1, with D perhaps TRBD2 (5 bases). Trimming removed 6 bases at V and 5 bases at J, with 11 bases between. The V gene's germline CDR1 is SNHLY and CDR2 FYNNEI. The CDR3 loop spans 13 amino acids.

Only a few counts were recorded for this clonotype. The chain uses TRBV20-1 and TRBJ2-1, with 8 bases aligning to TRBD1. CDR1 is DFQATT, CDR2 SNEGSKA, per germline (reference sequence). J gave up 2 bases and V 1 base, and 7 bases lay outside the gene matches. This CDR3 comprises 16 residues. CDR3 bases: TGCAGTGCTAGAGCCACAGGGGGGTTCGCCTACAATGAGCAGTTCTTC. Protein product: CSARATGGFAYNEQFF.

The V and J genes are TRBV10-3 and TRBJ2-1, with TRBD2 matching 8 bases. This CDR3 comprises 15 residues. V lost 6 bases to trimming and J lost 3 bases; unmatched junction nucleotides: 7. The germline CDR1 and CDR2 sequences are ENHRY and SYGVKD. In DNA form, the CDR3 reads TGTGCCATCAGCCGGGGGGGCCTCTTCTACAATGAGCAGTTCTTC. It codes for CAISRGGLFYNEQFF.

This clonotype was seen a few times. The genes are TRBV4-1 and TRBJ2-7; D is unclear. This CDR3 is 16 amino acids long. Germline CDR1 reads MGHRA; CDR2 reads YSYEKL. The ends were cut back, 1 base at V and 5 bases at J, with 18 bases in the middle. The CDR3 sequence is CASSQVVSFGFNEQYF. DNA for the CDR3: TGCGCCAGCAGCCAAGTCGTTTCCTTCGGGTTTAACGAGCAGTACTTC.